These T cell receptor beta chains were read from a single sample in a study of a mutant IDH1 vaccine in newly diagnosed glioma. Method: immunoSEQ multiplex PCR; TCRdb's copy keeps in-frame clones and lacks some. The sample yields tens of thousands of clones, over 80% seen once. These receptors have no known antigen. Material: PBMCs, obtained from a glioma patient whose treatment included an IDH1 peptide vaccine. All receptors come from a woman in her forties or fifties with glioma. Each CDR3 is given without its conserved first and last residue.

cdr3_length v_call cdr3_aa
12 TRBV19 ASSIRGSTYEQY
11 TRBV29-1 SVEDRGGREAF
12 TRBV5-1 ASSSGVGTDTQY
15 TRBV7-9 ASSHDNPGTENTEAF
12 TRBV4-3 ASSQGTGNYGYT
11 TRBV18 ASSPDGSNGYT
13 TRBV5-1 ASSLRQGFGNTIY
12 TRBV4-1 ASSQDQGGYGYT
11 TRBV19 ASSIDGGSEAF
12 TRBV6-1 ASRIIQGADEQY
12 TRBV5-4 ASSAGGQDYGYT
14 TRBV7-9 ASRGVEGQYNSPLH
14 TRBV5-1 ASSLDGQILAYEQY
13 TRBV30 AWSVLDRGTDTQY
14 TRBV15 ATSRVTGGPGYEQY
13 TRBV5-4 ASSLSGQGADTQY
9 TRBV27 ASRQYTEAF
12 TRBV5-1 ASSLMGSSYEQY
13 TRBV5-1 ASSLFGANTGELF
11 TRBV19 ASSSADNQPQH
12 TRBV11-2 ASSPTRGLYGYT
11 TRBV30 AWSLGIGDTQY
11 TRBV6-4 ASSRLETDTQY
13 TRBV27 ASNPIGRGSTEAF
13 TRBV27 ASSLNGGVSYEQY
12 TRBV7-2 ASSYDGLGNTIY
13 TRBV5-8 ASSLETGGSYEQY
13 TRBV10-1 ASSEPGTGLHEQY
11 TRBV6-6 ASSAGAGYGYT
15 TRBV4-2 ASSQDEAQGRFYGYT
14 TRBV7-6 ASSGGGLAGRETQY
14 TRBV7-8 ASSFPVGIRGGEQY
14 TRBV6-5 ASSLNRGRLNSPLH
13 TRBV5-1 ASATGTLITYEQY
11 TRBV5-4 ASSTRDRGWWH